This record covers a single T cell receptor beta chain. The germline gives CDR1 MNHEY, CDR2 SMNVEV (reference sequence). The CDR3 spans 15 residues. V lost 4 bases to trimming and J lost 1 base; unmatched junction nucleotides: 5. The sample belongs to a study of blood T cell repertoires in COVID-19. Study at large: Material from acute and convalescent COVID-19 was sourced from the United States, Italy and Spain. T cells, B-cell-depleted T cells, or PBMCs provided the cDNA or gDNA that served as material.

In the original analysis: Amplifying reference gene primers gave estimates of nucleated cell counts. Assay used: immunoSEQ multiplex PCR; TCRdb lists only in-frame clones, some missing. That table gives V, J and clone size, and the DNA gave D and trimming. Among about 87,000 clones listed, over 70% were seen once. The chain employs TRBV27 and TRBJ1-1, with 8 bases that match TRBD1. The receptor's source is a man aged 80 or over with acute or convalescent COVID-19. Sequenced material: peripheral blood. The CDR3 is CASSSPDRGNTEAFF. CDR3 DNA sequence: TGTGCCAGCAGTTCACCCGACAGGGGGAACACTGAAGCTTTCTTT.